The source of this T cell receptor (beta chain) is a study of early T cells in non-severe SARS-CoV-2 infection. TCRdb used MiXCR to reprocess the 5' RACE reads, holding one entry per CDR3 protein. This sample carries approximately 32,000 distinct CDR3 sequences, more than 5% of them seen once, and the ten largest clones take 6.5% to 8.5%. This clonotype appeared many times. CDR1 and CDR2 from the germline V gene are SGHTA and FQGNSA. The CDR3 covers 15 residues. V was pared by 9 bases and J by 9 bases, with 13 bases of the junction left unmatched. This TCR came from an adult who was a healthcare worker with PCR-confirmed SARS-CoV-2 infection or an uninfected control (not recorded which). Sequenced: whole blood. The chain couples TRBV7-2 to TRBJ2-1, with 11 bases identical to TRBD2. DNA of the CDR3: TGTGCCAGTCGGGAGGGTAGCGGGAGGGCCCCTGAGCAGTTCTTC. This codes for CASREGSGRAPEQFF.